The sequence of this TCR beta chain was determined in a study of graft-versus-host responses after intestinal transplantation. Germline V gene data show CDR1 as SGHRS and CDR2 as YFSETQ. Trimming left V 4 bases short and J 2 bases short, with 13 bases between. This CDR3 spans 14 amino acids. This clone was detected only once. Antigen: not known. The protocol was immunoSEQ multiplex PCR, while the TCRdb copy is restricted to in-frame clones and leaves out a portion. The top ten hold roughly 0.97% of the sample, which has about 100,000 clones, roughly 87% seen once. This receptor was taken from a human donor who was the organ donor for an intestinal transplant. V and J are TRBV5-1 and TRBJ2-7; D uncertain. The sample here was unstimulated CD4+ T cells sorted from spleen or lymph node cells, taken before transplant. CDR3 coding DNA: TGCGCCAGCAGCCCGGTGGAGCACCCCTACGAGCAGTACTTC. Translating gives CASSPVEHPYEQYF.